This T cell receptor beta chain was retrieved from a study of CD8+CD57+ T cells in acquired aplastic anemia. Overall study context: An average of roughly 3 ug of DNA was obtained from sorted CD4+ and CD8+ cells.

Trimming left V 3 bases short and J 8 bases short, with 16 bases between. The CDR3 consists of 14 residues. The germline gives CDR1 SEHNR, CDR2 FQNEAQ (reference sequence). Profiles of TCR beta VDJ and CDR3 were generated from a genomic DNA template. MiXCR was run by TCRdb on the reads, yielding one entry per CDR3 protein. The data hold about 220,000 distinct CDR3 sequences, with 34% observed a single time. This clonotype was sampled from a human donor in good health, serving as a control. The sample consisted of sorted CD4+, CD8+, or CD8+CD57+ T cells (not recorded which) from PBMCs. V is TRBV7-9 and J is TRBJ1-2; D might be TRBD1 (6 bases). As DNA, the CDR3 is TGTGCCAGCAGCTTGGAGGGAACAGGGTACGGCTACACCTTC. It translates to CASSLEGTGYGYTF.